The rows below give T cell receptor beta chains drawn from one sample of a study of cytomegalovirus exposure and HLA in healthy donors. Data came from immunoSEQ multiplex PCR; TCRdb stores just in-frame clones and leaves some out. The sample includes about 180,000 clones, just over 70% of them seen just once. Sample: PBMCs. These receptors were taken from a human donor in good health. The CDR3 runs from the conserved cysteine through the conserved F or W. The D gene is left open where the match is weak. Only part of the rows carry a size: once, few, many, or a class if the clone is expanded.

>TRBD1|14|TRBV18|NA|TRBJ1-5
CASSGTGSNQPQHF
TGTGCCAGCTCCGGGACAGGGTCCAATCAGCCCCAGCATTTT
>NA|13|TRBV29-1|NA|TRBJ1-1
CSVELGGNTEAFF
TGCAGCGTTGAGTTGGGGGGGAACACTGAAGCTTTCTTT
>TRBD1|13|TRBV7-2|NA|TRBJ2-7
CASSQTGGDEQYF
TGTGCCAGCAGTCAAACAGGGGGCGACGAGCAGTACTTC
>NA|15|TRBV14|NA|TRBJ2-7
CASSPVEGAAYEQYF
TGTGCCAGCAGTCCCGTGGAGGGGGCCGCCTACGAGCAGTACTTC
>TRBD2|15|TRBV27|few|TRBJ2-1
CASSLGRGTHNEQFF
TGTGCCAGCAGTTTAGGGAGGGGAACCCACAATGAGCAGTTCTTC
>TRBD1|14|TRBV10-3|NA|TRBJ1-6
CAISVGQNNSPLHF
TGTGCCATCAGTGTGGGACAGAATAATTCACCCCTCCACTTT
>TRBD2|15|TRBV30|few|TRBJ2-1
CAWSKGLAGHNEQFF
TGTGCCTGGAGTAAAGGGCTAGCGGGGCACAATGAGCAGTTCTTC
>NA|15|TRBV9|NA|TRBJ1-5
CASSVGGSPNQPQHF
TGTGCCAGCAGCGTAGGAGGTTCCCCTAATCAGCCCCAGCATTTT
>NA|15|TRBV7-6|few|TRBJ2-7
CASSLGQATSYEQYF
TGTGCCAGCAGCTTAGGACAGGCGACCTCCTACGAGCAGTACTTC
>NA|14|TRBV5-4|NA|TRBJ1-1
CASSFRSGSQEAFF
TGTGCCAGCAGCTTCCGATCGGGAAGCCAAGAAGCTTTCTTT
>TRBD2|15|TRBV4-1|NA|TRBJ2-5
CASSQGLAGKGTQYF
TGCGCCAGCAGCCAGGGACTAGCGGGGAAAGGGACCCAGTACTTC
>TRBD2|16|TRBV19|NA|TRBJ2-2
CASRPSGGGGTGELFF
TGTGCCAGTAGGCCAAGTGGTGGGGGGGGCACCGGGGAGCTGTTTTTT
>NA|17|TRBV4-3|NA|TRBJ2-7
CASSQDLSRGTPYEQYF
TGCGCCAGCAGCCAAGATTTGAGCAGGGGGACTCCGTACGAGCAGTACTTC
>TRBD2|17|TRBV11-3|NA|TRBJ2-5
CASSSGGGVAGQETQYF
TGTGCCAGCAGCTCCGGGGGAGGGGTAGCGGGGCAAGAGACCCAGTACTTC
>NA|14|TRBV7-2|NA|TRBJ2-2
CASSSTADTGELFF
TGTGCCAGCAGCTCCACAGCGGACACCGGGGAGCTGTTTTTT
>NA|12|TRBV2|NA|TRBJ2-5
CASCLARETQYF
TGTGCCAGCTGTCTAGCTCGGGAGACCCAGTACTTC
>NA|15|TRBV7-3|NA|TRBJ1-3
CASSLQGTVGNTIYF
TGTGCCAGCAGCCTTCAGGGAACTGTTGGAAACACCATATATTTT
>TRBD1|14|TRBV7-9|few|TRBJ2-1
CAGRGGQGRNEQFF
TGTGCCGGGCGCGGGGGACAGGGGAGGAATGAGCAGTTCTTC
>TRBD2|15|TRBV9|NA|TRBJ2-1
CASSVGGTTYNEQFF
TGTGCCAGCAGCGTAGGGGGGACTACTTACAATGAGCAGTTCTTC
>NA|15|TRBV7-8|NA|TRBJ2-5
CASSLSSVQGATQYF
TGTGCCAGCAGCTTATCTTCGGTACAGGGAGCGACCCAGTACTTC
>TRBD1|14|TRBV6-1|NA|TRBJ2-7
CASSADRTSYEQYF
TGTGCCAGCAGTGCGGACAGGACGTCCTACGAGCAGTACTTC